Listed here are 27 T cell receptor beta chains from one sample, sequenced in a study of OX40 agonist ivuxolimab in advanced cancers. TCRdb's copy holds only in-frame clones and misses some; the assay was immunoSEQ multiplex PCR. The table lists approximately 35,000 clones, roughly four fifths of them singletons. This specimen was CD4+ or CD8+ T cells sorted from blood, taken in a trial of the OX40 agonist ivuxolimab. These receptors came from an adult with an advanced solid tumor such as melanoma, head and neck, liver or kidney cancer.

This clone was recorded only once. CDR3 DNA: TGTGCCAGCAGTTACTCATTGGCAGCCTCCAGCTACACCTTC. Translation: CASSYSLAASSYTF. The rearrangement uses TRBV6-5 and TRBJ1-2; D gene unclear. The V gene's germline CDR1 is MNHEY and CDR2 SVGAGI. V shed 0 bases and J shed 9 bases, with 14 bases lying between them. This CDR3 region has 14 residues.

V is TRBV6-5 and J is TRBJ1-1; D call uncertain. The CDR3 length is 11 residues. The ends were cut back, 0 bases at V and 6 bases at J, with 2 bases in the middle. Germline CDR1 reads MNHEY; CDR2 reads SVGAGI. The CDR3 sequence: CASSYSPEAFF. The CDR3 DNA reads as TGTGCCAGCAGTTACTCACCTGAAGCTTTCTTT.

The chain joins TRBV2 to TRBJ2-6; D unresolved. Trimming removed 2 bases at V and 0 bases at J, with 2 bases between. This CDR3 is built from 14 residues. Germline V gene lookup returns CDR1 SNHLY and CDR2 FYNNEI. CDR3 bases: TGTGCCAGCAGTGAACACTCTGGGGCCAACGTCCTGACTTTC. Its translation is CASSEHSGANVLTF.

The J gene is TRBJ1-6, the V gene TRBV6-6; possible D gene TRBD1, 5 bases. The CDR3 sequence is 14 residues long. Trimming pared 6 bases from V and 9 bases from J, leaving 15 bases between. Germline assignment: CDR1 MNHNY and CDR2 SVGAGI (reference sequence). CDR3 bases: TGTGCCAGCAGGCGGGACCGAACCAGTTCACCCCTCCACTTT. It yields the protein CASRRDRTSSPLHF.

This clone was seen just once. This sequence joins TRBV9 and TRBJ2-3, with 7 bases that match TRBD1. This CDR3 is 15 amino acids long. V lost 3 bases, J lost 5 bases, and 9 bases stayed unmatched. Germline-derived CDR1 and CDR2 are SGDLS and YYNGEE. CDR3 coding DNA: TGTGCCAGCAGCGCCGGAGAGGGGGCCGTAGATACGCAGTATTTT. This encodes CASSAGEGAVDTQYF.

The chain links TRBV28 to TRBJ1-2; D ambiguous. Trimming took 3 bases from V and 5 from J, leaving 7 bases between them. The germline V gene has CDR1 MDHEN and CDR2 SYDVKM. The CDR3 spans 12 residues. The CDR3 sequence: CASSFKGYGYTF. CDR3 DNA: TGTGCCAGCAGTTTTAAGGGTTATGGCTACACCTTC.

By frequency in the sample, this clone is medium-sized. The gene calls are TRBV11-2 and TRBJ2-5, with 9 bases that match TRBD1. V was clipped by 5 bases and J by 5 bases; unmatched bases: 6. CDR3 length equals 14 residues. In germline, CDR1 is SGHAT, CDR2 FQNNGV. The CDR3 is CASSLGTGLETQYF. In DNA form, the CDR3 reads TGTGCCAGCAGCCTCGGGACAGGGCTGGAGACCCAGTACTTC.

The chain couples TRBV19 to TRBJ1-5; D possibly corresponds to TRBD1 (5 bases). V lost 5 bases to trimming and J lost 4 bases, with 15 bases between them. CDR3 size: 15 residues. In germline, CDR1 is LNHDA, CDR2 SQIVND (reference sequence). The CDR3 nucleotides are TGTGCCAGTAGTCCGGGGACGCGAGGTAATCAGCCCCAGCATTTT. Amino acid sequence: CASSPGTRGNQPQHF.

This clone has only a few counts. V and J are TRBV2 and TRBJ2-3, with D possibly TRBD1 on 6 matching bases. The CDR3 contains 11 residues. Germline CDR1 reads SNHLY; CDR2 reads FYNNEI. V shed 5 bases and J shed 6 bases, with 6 bases lying between them. As DNA, the CDR3 is TGTGCCAGCAGTACAGGGGATACGCAGTATTTT. It yields the protein CASSTGDTQYF.

The chain recombines TRBV11-2 with TRBJ1-2; possible D gene TRBD1, 6 bases. The CDR3 runs to 15 residues. Germline CDR1 SGHAT, CDR2 FQNNGV. V shed 4 bases and J shed 4 bases, with 16 bases lying between them. The CDR3 region is CASSSFETGLYGYTF. The DNA for the CDR3 is TGTGCCAGCAGCTCGTTCGAAACAGGGCTCTATGGCTACACCTTC.

V and J are TRBV6-1 and TRBJ2-6; unclear D gene. The germline CDR1 and CDR2 sequences are MNHNS and SASEGT. Trimming stripped 6 bases from V and 2 bases from J, with 11 bases between. This CDR3 has 15 residues. The CDR3 is CASSPLKAGANVLTF. As DNA, the CDR3 is TGTGCCAGCAGCCCCTTGAAGGCTGGGGCCAACGTCCTGACTTTC.

The CDR3 bases are TGCGCCAGCAGCCAAGGGGGATTCTATGGCTACACCTTC. Translating gives CASSQGGFYGYTF. The V gene is TRBV4-1, the J gene TRBJ1-2, with D unresolved. Trimming took off 1 base at V and 4 bases at J, with 7 bases between the two ends. Germline CDR1 MGHRA, CDR2 YSYEKL. The CDR3 loop spans 13 amino acids.

The J gene is TRBJ2-3, the V gene TRBV10-3; no clear D gene. This CDR3 has 10 residues. The germline gives CDR1 ENHRY, CDR2 SYGVKD. The V and J ends lost 10 bases and 6 bases respectively, with 8 bases between them. The CDR3 region is CATFSDTQYF. CDR3 DNA sequence: TGTGCCACCTTCTCGGATACGCAGTATTTT.

The chain combines TRBV6-1 with TRBJ1-3; D call uncertain. Germline-derived CDR1 and CDR2 are MNHNS and SASEGT. Trimming left V 8 bases short and J 0 bases short, with 11 bases between. The CDR3 covers 14 residues. The chain's CDR3 is CASVRLSSGNTIYF. The CDR3 nucleotides read TGTGCCAGCGTCCGGTTGAGCTCTGGAAACACCATATATTTT.

The chain couples TRBV4-2 to TRBJ2-5; 12 bases fit TRBD2. The V gene end was trimmed by 3 bases and the J gene end by 2 bases; junction bases not matched to a gene: 7. Germline CDR1 and CDR2: LGHNA and YNFKEQ. There are 17 residues in the CDR3. The CDR3 bases are TGTGCCAGCAGCCATTATTCACTAGCGGGAGGACAAGAGACCCAGTACTTC. Amino acids: CASSHYSLAGGQETQYF.

V and J are TRBV10-3 and TRBJ2-2, with no clear D. Germline-derived CDR1 and CDR2 are ENHRY and SYGVKD. V dropped 4 bases and J dropped 0 bases, with 9 bases sitting between them. The CDR3 has 15 residues. The DNA of the CDR3 is TGTGCCATCAGTGGAGGAGAATCGAACACCGGGGAGCTGTTTTTT. Translation gives CAISGGESNTGELFF.

This chain joins TRBV6-6 and TRBJ1-5, with D possibly being TRBD1 (6 bases). The CDR3 is made up of 15 amino acids. Per the germline V gene, CDR1 is MNHNY and CDR2 is SVGAGI (reference sequence). V was pared by 3 bases and J by 4 bases, with 13 bases between. The CDR3 DNA follows: TGTGCCAGCAGTTATCTCGGACAGCCTAATCAGCCCCAGCATTTT. Translated, it gives CASSYLGQPNQPQHF.

The chain carries TRBV7-3 and TRBJ2-1; 12 nucleotides line up with TRBD2. The trim removed 2 bases at V and 7 bases at J, leaving 9 bases unmatched. The germline V gene has CDR1 SGHTA and CDR2 FQGTGA. This CDR3 is built from 17 residues. CDR3 region: CASSLWAGLAGYNEQFF. In DNA form, the CDR3 reads TGTGCCAGCAGCTTATGGGCGGGACTAGCGGGTTATAATGAGCAGTTCTTC. Together with reference TRBV7-3 and TRBJ2-1, the CDR3 gives the full variable domain: GAGVSQTPSNKVTEKGKYVELRCDPISGHTALYWYRQSLGQGPEFLIYFQGTGAADDSGLPNDRFFAVRPEGSVSTLKIQRTERGDSAVYLCASSLWAGLAGYNEQFFGPGTRLTVL.

This chain uses TRBV7-9 with TRBJ1-1; D unclear. This CDR3 is 14 amino acids long. CDR1 and CDR2 from the germline V gene are SEHNR and FQNEAQ (reference sequence). Trimming stripped 10 bases from V and 1 base from J, with 16 bases between. CDR3 sequence: CANTETAQNTEAFF. CDR3 in DNA: TGTGCCAACACGGAAACAGCCCAGAACACTGAAGCTTTCTTT.

The CDR3 sequence: CASRSQGTQYF. As DNA, the CDR3 is TGTGCCTCCAGGAGCCAAGGAACCCAGTACTTC. The chain recombines TRBV19 with TRBJ2-5; D call uncertain. Looked up from germline, CDR1 is LNHDA and CDR2 is SQIVND (reference sequence). Trimming shortened V by 11 bases and J by 8 bases, and 15 bases separated the two germline ends. The CDR3 contains 11 residues. Full variable domain (remainder filled in from reference TRBV19 and TRBJ2-5): DGGITQSPKYLFRKEGQNVTLSCEQNLNHDAMYWYRQDPGQGLRLIYYSQIVNDFQKGDIAEGYSVSREKKESFPLTVTSAQKNPTAFYLCASRSQGTQYFGPGTRLLVL.

V and J are TRBV2 and TRBJ2-5; maybe TRBD1 (7 bases). Deletions cut 6 bases from V and 5 bases from J, with 16 bases between. This CDR3 region has 14 residues. CDR1 and CDR2 (germline): SNHLY, FYNNEI. CDR3 protein: CASSQGTAGETQYF. CDR3 in DNA: TGTGCCAGCAGCCAAGGGACAGCGGGCGAGACCCAGTACTTC.

The chain joins TRBV6-5 to TRBJ1-2; 7 bases align to TRBD1. There are 15 residues in the CDR3. The J segment lost 2 bases and the V segment lost 6 bases, leaving 9 bases of the junction unmatched. The V gene's germline CDR1 is MNHEY and CDR2 SVGAGI. The CDR3 loop is CASRTGTVANYGYTF. As DNA, the CDR3 is TGTGCCAGCAGGACCGGGACAGTCGCAAACTATGGCTACACCTTC.

The chain joins TRBV19 to TRBJ2-5; D uncertain. The CDR3 sequence is 15 residues long. V lost 3 bases to trimming and J lost 1 base, with 12 bases between them. The germline V gene encodes CDR1 LNHDA and CDR2 SQIVND (reference sequence). DNA of the CDR3: TGTGCCAGTAGTATTTCTCAGTACATCCAAGAGACCCAGTACTTC. Protein: CASSISQYIQETQYF.

The genes are TRBV5-1 and TRBJ2-5; possibly TRBD1 or TRBD2 for D (5 bases each). From germline, CDR1 is SGHRS and CDR2 YFSETQ. This CDR3 region has 14 residues. The V end was cut by 5 bases, the J end by 1 base, with 12 bases between. CDR3 residues: CASRVVGTQETQYF. CDR3 DNA: TGCGCCAGCAGGGTCGTAGGGACCCAAGAGACCCAGTACTTC.

This clone was detected once. Other DNA sequences from this sample encode an identical CDR3 as well. The chain recombines TRBV6-5 with TRBJ1-1, with unresolved D. The germline V gene has CDR1 MNHEY and CDR2 SVGAGI. CDR3 length: 13 amino acids. V gave up 8 bases and J gave up 1 base, with 11 bases separating them. The DNA of the CDR3 is TGTGCCAGCTTTCGTTCGTCGAACACTGAAGCTTTCTTT. Translation: CASFRSSNTEAFF.

Here the CDR3 reads CASSPGTGWNEQFF. The CDR3 DNA follows: TGTGCCAGCAGTCCCGGGACAGGCTGGAATGAGCAGTTCTTC. The J gene is TRBJ2-1, the V gene TRBV2; 8 nucleotides align to TRBD1. This CDR3 spans 14 amino acids. Per germline, CDR1 SNHLY and CDR2 FYNNEI. Trimming took 5 bases from V and 7 from J; bases not matched to a gene: 7.

The rearrangement joins TRBV7-2 to TRBJ2-2; 13 positions agree with TRBD2. The CDR3 extends over 17 amino acids. Germline CDR1 reads SGHTA; CDR2 reads FQGNSA. V lost 4 bases and J lost 0; bases outside the gene matches: 2. The CDR3 region has the DNA TGTGCCAGCAGCTGGGGACTAGCGGGGCCGAACACCGGGGAGCTGTTTTTT. Translation: CASSWGLAGPNTGELFF.